These T cell receptor beta chains were read from a single sample in a study of T-cell memory formation after mild COVID-19. TCRdb re-called the 5' RACE reads with MiXCR, one entry per CDR3 protein. This sample carries roughly 250,000 distinct CDR3 sequences, over 15% of them seen once, and the ten largest clones take approximately 20%. The source material was PBMCs or a T cell subset sorted from them (not recorded which). The receptors derive from a man aged 18 to 35 who had mild COVID-19 (a few samples of this study predate the infection). Cell type and time point are not known. Each CDR3 is given with its conserved first and last residue. Fields, in order: clone size, V gene, D gene, J gene, CDR3 DNA, CDR3 protein. The D gene is left open where the match is weak. The size of a clone is reported for some rows only, either as once, few or many, or as a class for expanded clones.

-	TRBV27	TRBD2	TRBJ2-2	TGTGCCAGCAGCCCACGAGCGGGGGGGTCCACCGGGGAGCTGTTTTTT	CASSPRAGGSTGELFF
-	TRBV7-3	TRBD2	TRBJ2-5	TGTGCCAGCAGCCCCGGGACTAGCGGGGCCGCCCAGTACTTC	CASSPGTSGAAQYF
many	TRBV7-2	-	TRBJ1-2	TGTGCCAGCAGCTTCCCTAACTATGGCTACACCTTC	CASSFPNYGYTF
many	TRBV7-2	-	TRBJ2-2	TGTGCCAGCAGCTTTTCCCGGGAGCTGTTTTTT	CASSFSRELFF
few	TRBV20-1	-	TRBJ1-1	TGCAGTGCTTCAGGGGACACTGAAGCTTTCTTT	CSASGDTEAFF
-	TRBV5-1	TRBD2	TRBJ2-3	TGCGCCAGCAGCTTAAATCCTAGCGGTACCACAGATACGCAGTATTTT	CASSLNPSGTTDTQYF
-	TRBV19	TRBD1	TRBJ2-1	TGTGCCAGTATGGTGACAGGGGGCAATGAGCAGTTCTTC	CASMVTGGNEQFF
-	TRBV10-3	-	TRBJ1-1	TGTGCCATCAGGGTGTTAGAGGACACTGAAGCTTTCTTT	CAIRVLEDTEAFF
few	TRBV12-3/TRBV12-4	-	TRBJ1-2	TGTGCCAGCAGTTCATACCAGGGGACTAACTATGGCTACACCTTC	CASSSYQGTNYGYTF
-	TRBV7-9	TRBD1	TRBJ1-2	TGTGCCAGCAGCTTTTCCGGGGACAGGGCCATTTATGGCTACACCTTC	CASSFSGDRAIYGYTF
-	TRBV12-3/TRBV12-4	-	TRBJ2-5	TGTGCCAGCAGTTTAGAGAGGAAAGGGACCCAGTACTTC	CASSLERKGTQYF
many	TRBV19	-	TRBJ1-2	TGTGCCAGTAGTCCGGGACTGGGCTATGGCTACACCTTC	CASSPGLGYGYTF
few	TRBV4-3	TRBD2	TRBJ2-3	TGCGCCAGCAGCCAAGATGGAGGCGGGGGGCACACAGATACGCAGTATTTT	CASSQDGGGGHTDTQYF
few	TRBV4-1	TRBD2	TRBJ2-3	TGCGCCAGCAGCCCCCATGGGACTAGCGTAGATACGCAGTATTTT	CASSPHGTSVDTQYF
few	TRBV4-3	-	TRBJ2-2	TGCGCCAGCAGCCAAGACCCCGGCACCGGGGAGCTGTTTTTT	CASSQDPGTGELFF
-	TRBV12-3/TRBV12-4	-	TRBJ2-5	TGTGCCAGCAGTCCCCTAGTGGAGACCCAGTACTTC	CASSPLVETQYF
-	TRBV27	-	TRBJ2-7	TGTGCCAGCAGTTTAAAAGGTCGGGTCTCCTACGAGCAGTACTTC	CASSLKGRVSYEQYF
-	TRBV7-2	TRBD2	TRBJ2-3	TGTGCCAGCAGCCTGGGTCTTAGCGGGGGGGCCCCCCATGTTACGCAGTATTTT	CASSLGLSGGAPHVTQYF
-	TRBV5-1	-	TRBJ2-2	TGCGCCAGCAGCTTGGCTGGGATTCGCACCGGGGAGCTGTTTTTT	CASSLAGIRTGELFF
-	TRBV9	-	TRBJ1-5	TGTGCCAGCAGCCCAGTGGGGGATTACGGGCAGCCCCAGCATTTT	CASSPVGDYGQPQHF
many	TRBV5-6	TRBD1	TRBJ1-5	TGTGCCAGCAGCTTACGGGGTGAGATGACAGGGCGCAATCAGCCCCAGCATTTT	CASSLRGEMTGRNQPQHF
few	TRBV5-1	-	TRBJ2-2	TGCGCCAGCAGCTTTCGGGCTGAAGTAGCGAACACCGGGGAGCTGTTTTTT	CASSFRAEVANTGELFF
-	TRBV7-2	-	TRBJ2-5	TGTGCCAGCAGCTTCGCTGTTCAAGAGACCCAGTACTTC	CASSFAVQETQYF
few	TRBV5-1	-	TRBJ2-5	TGCGCCAGCAGCTCCTTCGGAGGGAGGAAGACCCAGTACTTC	CASSSFGGRKTQYF
few	TRBV12-3/TRBV12-4	-	TRBJ2-6	TGTGCCAGCAGGCGGTCTGGGGCCAACGTCCTGACTTTC	CASRRSGANVLTF
-	TRBV20-1	-	TRBJ1-3	TGCAGTGCTAGACATCCCGGGTCAGCTCGGGACACCATATATTTT	CSARHPGSARDTIYF
-	TRBV7-6	TRBD1	TRBJ2-1	TGTGCCAGCAGCTCGGACAGGTCCTACAATGAGCAGTTCTTC	CASSSDRSYNEQFF
many	TRBV12-3/TRBV12-4	-	TRBJ2-3	TGTGCCAGCAGCTTTCTAGGCACAGATACGCAGTATTTT	CASSFLGTDTQYF
-	TRBV6-5	TRBD1	TRBJ2-3	TGTGCCAGCAGCCGACAGGGGATACGCACAGATACGCAGTATTTT	CASSRQGIRTDTQYF
-	TRBV5-1	TRBD1	TRBJ2-3	TGCGCCAGCAGTCTGACAGGGTTTTCCACAGATACGCAGTATTTT	CASSLTGFSTDTQYF
-	TRBV7-2	-	TRBJ2-1	TGTGCCAGCAGCTTAGTTTTTCGGGGGGCCAAGGATGAGCAGTTCTTC	CASSLVFRGAKDEQFF
-	TRBV13	TRBD1	TRBJ2-3	TGTGCCAGCAGCCCACGGGCAGGGGGAAGGACAGATACGCAGTATTTT	CASSPRAGGRTDTQYF
-	TRBV29-1	-	TRBJ2-3	TGCAGCGTGAGGCCCAGCAGCGATACGCAGTATTTT	CSVRPSSDTQYF
-	TRBV6-5	-	TRBJ2-3	TGTGCCAGCCGGCAGGCGTTTACCACAGATACGCAGTATTTT	CASRQAFTTDTQYF
few	TRBV24-1	-	TRBJ1-1	TGTGCCACCAGCGGGGCCGGGCGGACTGAAGCTTTCTTT	CATSGAGRTEAFF
many	TRBV20-1	-	TRBJ2-7	TGCAGTGCTAGAGATGGGCAGTCCTCAGAGCAGTACTTC	CSARDGQSSEQYF
many	TRBV20-1	TRBD2	TRBJ2-3	TGCAGTGCCGGGACTAGCGGATACTTTAGCACAGATACGCAGTATTTT	CSAGTSGYFSTDTQYF
few	TRBV7-9	TRBD1	TRBJ1-4	TGTGCCAGCAGCCCCGGCAGGGGGATTGAAAAACTGTTTTTT	CASSPGRGIEKLFF
-	TRBV2	-	TRBJ1-6	TGTGCCAGCAGCGGCCCAAGGCTCTATAATTCACCCCTCCACTTT	CASSGPRLYNSPLHF
few	TRBV7-2	TRBD2	TRBJ2-3	TGTGCCAGCAGTTCCGGGACTAGCGGCACAGATACGCAGTATTTT	CASSSGTSGTDTQYF
many	TRBV20-1	-	TRBJ1-1	TGCAGTGCTAGGGGGGACATGAACACTGAAGCTTTCTTT	CSARGDMNTEAFF
many	TRBV7-9	-	TRBJ2-2	TGTGCCAGCACCCCGCGTAGGCAGAAGAACACCGGGGAGCTGTTTTTT	CASTPRRQKNTGELFF
-	TRBV7-2	TRBD1	TRBJ2-3	TGTGCCAGCAGCTTAGCGGGACAGCCCACAGATACGCAGTATTTT	CASSLAGQPTDTQYF
-	TRBV7-9	-	TRBJ1-1	TGTGCCAGCAGCTTACCAGAGGCCGACACTGAAGTTTTCTTT	CASSLPEADTEVFF
few	TRBV7-9	-	TRBJ1-6	TGTGCCAGCAGCGACCGGGCCTCCTATTCACCCCTCCACTTT	CASSDRASYSPLHF
-	TRBV7-6	-	TRBJ2-7	TGTGCCAGCAGCTTAGAAGGGGTTGCCTCCTACGAGCAGTACTTC	CASSLEGVASYEQYF
many	TRBV20-1	-	TRBJ1-4	TGCAGTGCCGTGGGGTACGAAAAACTGTTTTTT	CSAVGYEKLFF
-	TRBV10-3	TRBD2	TRBJ2-1	TGTGCCATCAGTGAGGCTAGCGGGGGCAGCGGTGAGCAGTTCTTC	CAISEASGGSGEQFF
-	TRBV5-5	TRBD1	TRBJ1-4	TGTGCCAGCAGGAGACAGGGAGGGACTAGGATGGCTAATGAAAAACTGTTTTTT	CASRRQGGTRMANEKLFF
few	TRBV7-2	-	TRBJ1-2	TGTGCCAGCAGCTATACCGGACCGGGAAACGGCTATGGCTACACCTTC	CASSYTGPGNGYGYTF
many	TRBV5-5	-	TRBJ2-7	TGTGCCAGCAGCTTGAGATCCTACGCCTACGAGCAGTACTTC	CASSLRSYAYEQYF
few	TRBV7-9	-	TRBJ2-3	TGTGCCAGCAGCCAGGCGCCCTCGGATACGCAGTATTTT	CASSQAPSDTQYF
few	TRBV29-1	-	TRBJ1-1	TGCAGCGTAGCCGCGGGGTGGGGGATGAACACTGAAGCTTTCTTT	CSVAAGWGMNTEAFF